This record looks at one TCR beta chain sequence and its context. What it binds is unknown. Germline trimming cut 4 bases from V and 3 bases from J; bases unmatched to any gene: 6. Per germline, CDR1 SNHLY and CDR2 FYNNEI. This CDR3 has 14 residues. The sample originates from a study of cytotoxic CD8 clonotypes in ibrutinib-treated CLL. Looking at the study overall: Sequenced samples delivered averages of 255,043 productive templates and 75,000 to 95,000 productive rearrangements.

Sequencing used immunoSEQ multiplex PCR; TCRdb keeps in-frame clones, though not all of them. The sample includes about 300,000 clones, more than 70% of them seen just once. Overall study results and limits: Public clonotypes showed up rarely, and on treatment they shrank or held steady.

The sequence derives from a human donor with chronic lymphocytic leukemia. The chain has TRBV2 and TRBJ2-7; 7 bases match TRBD2. Source: PBMCs, taken at disease progression, from a patient treated with ibrutinib. CDR3 sequence: CASSVAGRDYEQYF. CDR3 sequence (DNA): TGTGCCAGCAGTGTCGCGGGGAGGGACTACGAGCAGTACTTC.